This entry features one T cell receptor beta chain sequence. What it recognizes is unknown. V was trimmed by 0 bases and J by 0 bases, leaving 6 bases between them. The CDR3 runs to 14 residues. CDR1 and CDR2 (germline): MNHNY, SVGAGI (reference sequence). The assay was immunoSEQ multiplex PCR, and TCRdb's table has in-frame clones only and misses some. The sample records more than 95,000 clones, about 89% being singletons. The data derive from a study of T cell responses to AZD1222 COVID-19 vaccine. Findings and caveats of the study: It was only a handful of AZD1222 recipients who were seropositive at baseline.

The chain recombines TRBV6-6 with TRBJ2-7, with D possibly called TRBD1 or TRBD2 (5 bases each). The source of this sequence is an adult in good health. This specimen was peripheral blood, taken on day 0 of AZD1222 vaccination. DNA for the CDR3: TGTGCCAGCAGTTACTCGGGGACCTCCTACGAGCAGTACTTC. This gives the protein CASSYSGTSYEQYF.